A single sample is the source of the 25 T cell receptor beta chains below, sequenced in a study of post-analysis software for immune sequencing data. Study-wide results and caveats: About 5 TRBV segments were significantly more frequent in patients than in controls. TRBV5-6, TRBV5-1 and TRBV20-1 were among these segments.

Which antigens these TCRs recognize remains unknown. The TCR beta cDNA libraries carried unique molecular identifiers. TCRdb recomputed calls from the PCR reads with MiXCR, one row per CDR3 protein. The repertoire holds hundreds of thousands of distinct CDR3 sequences, with about 27% as singletons. Sequenced material: blood. The receptors were sampled from a girl aged 5-17 years with multiple sclerosis.

The V and J genes are TRBV28 and TRBJ2-7; D is perhaps TRBD1 or TRBD2 (5 bases each). V was cut by 10 bases and J by 6 bases, with 19 bases left in between. The germline gives CDR1 MDHEN, CDR2 SYDVKM. CDR3 size: 13 residues. CDR3 protein: CATKGTNSGEQYF. CDR3 DNA: TGTGCCACTAAGGGGACCAACTCGGGCGAGCAGTACTTC.

The CDR3 protein is CASSGDRGDNSPLHF. The CDR3 coding sequence is TGCGCCAGCAGCGGAGATAGGGGGGATAATTCACCCCTCCACTTT. The chain has TRBV5-1 and TRBJ1-6, with TRBD1 as a possible D gene (6 bases). The CDR3 extends over 15 amino acids. Trimming shortened V by 4 bases and J by 5 bases, and 13 bases separated the two germline ends. In germline, CDR1 is SGHRS, CDR2 YFSETQ.

V gene TRBV27 combines with J gene TRBJ2-1; 8 bases match TRBD2. There are 15 residues in the CDR3. Germline V gene sequence: CDR1 MNHEY, CDR2 SMNVEV (reference sequence). V shed 5 bases and J 7 bases; nucleotides not matched to a gene: 10. The CDR3 bases are TGTGCCAGCAGTGCACGGGAGGGCCTGGGAAATGAGCAGTTCTTC. It encodes CASSAREGLGNEQFF.

This rearrangement joins TRBV7-2 to TRBJ1-2; perhaps TRBD1 as D (5 bases). Trimming took 3 bases from V and 6 from J, leaving 11 bases between them. Germline values: CDR1 SGHTA, CDR2 FQGNSA. The CDR3 length is 13 residues. CDR3 in amino acids: CASSLGPSHGYTF. The CDR3 nucleotides read TGTGCCAGCAGCTTGGGACCGTCCCATGGCTACACCTTC.

This clonotype has more than one count but fewer than ten. The chain recombines TRBV27 with TRBJ2-7; 11 nucleotides align to TRBD1. This CDR3 region has 15 residues. Germline lookup yields CDR1 MNHEY and CDR2 SMNVEV (reference sequence). V trimming: 2 bases; J trimming: 4 bases; junction bases outside the gene matches: 4. The CDR3 DNA follows: TGTGCCAGCAGTTTAGGACAGGGGGCTGGATACGAGCAGTACTTC. Its translation: CASSLGQGAGYEQYF.

This clonotype was seen more than once but under ten times. The CDR3 sequence: CATSTGRGYEQYF. CDR3 coding DNA: TGTGCCACCAGCACGGGGAGGGGCTACGAGCAGTACTTC. The gene calls are TRBV15 and TRBJ2-7; 7 nucleotides line up with TRBD2. This CDR3 has 13 amino acids. V was clipped by 4 bases and J by 3 bases; unmatched bases: 3. The germline gives CDR1 LNHNV, CDR2 YYDKDF (reference sequence).

This clonotype was observed a handful of times. The chain uses TRBV18 and TRBJ2-7; D tentatively fits TRBD1 or TRBD2 (5 bases each). Germline CDR1 KGHSH, CDR2 LQKENI. V was shortened by 6 bases and J by 7 bases, with 13 bases between the two germline ends. The CDR3 runs to 12 residues. CDR3 coding DNA: TGTGCCAGCTCCACGGGGCAGTTTGAGCAGTACTTC. Encoded protein: CASSTGQFEQYF.

This clonotype was detected only a few times. The rearrangement links TRBV9 to TRBJ1-2; tentatively, D is TRBD1 (5 bases). V shed 3 bases and J shed 5 bases, with 14 bases lying between them. This CDR3 spans 14 amino acids. Germline V gene lookup returns CDR1 SGDLS and CDR2 YYNGEE. This chain's CDR3 is CASSAGTRMYGYTF. CDR3 nucleotides: TGTGCCAGCAGCGCTGGGACTCGGATGTATGGCTACACCTTC.

The rearrangement links TRBV20-1 to TRBJ2-4; 11 bases fit TRBD2. This CDR3 region has 14 residues. V was pared by 2 bases and J by 8 bases, with 5 bases of the junction left unmatched. Germline lookup yields CDR1 DFQATT and CDR2 SNEGSKA (reference sequence). CDR3 region: CSARTSGSPDIQYF. CDR3 nucleotides: TGCAGTGCTAGAACTAGCGGGAGTCCGGACATTCAGTACTTC.

J is TRBJ2-2 and V is TRBV5-6; the D gene is possibly TRBD2 (5 bases). The CDR3 contains 16 residues. With 4 bases removed from V and 5 bases from J, the gap between germline ends came to 18 bases. CDR1 and CDR2 (germline): SGHDT, YYEEEE. The DNA of the CDR3 is TGTGCCAGCAGCCCAACCTCACCCACGGGGACCGGGGAGCTGTTTTTT. It translates to CASSPTSPTGTGELFF.

The genes are TRBV15 and TRBJ2-1, with a possible D match to TRBD1 (6 bases). V was shortened by 3 bases and J by 2 bases, with 14 bases between the two germline ends. This CDR3 has 16 residues. Germline V lookup: CDR1 LNHNV, CDR2 YYDKDF (reference sequence). The CDR3 DNA follows: TGTGCCACCAGCAGGATTGGCAGGGGAGCCTACAATGAGCAGTTCTTC. This encodes CATSRIGRGAYNEQFF.

In its sample, this clonotype was seen many times. The gene calls are TRBV5-1 and TRBJ2-2; D gene ambiguous. CDR3 size: 15 residues. Trimming removed 5 bases from V and 3 bases from J, with 14 bases in between. Germline CDR1 is SGHRS and CDR2 is YFSETQ. The CDR3 sequence is CASSLRTWDTGELFF. The CDR3 nucleotides are TGCGCCAGCAGTTTGCGCACTTGGGACACCGGGGAGCTGTTTTTT.

V gene TRBV20-1 combines with J gene TRBJ2-7, with 10 bases lining up with TRBD2. The DNA end is a closer match to TRBJ2-5, so the J assignment may be wrong. Germline-derived CDR1 and CDR2 are DFQATT and SNEGSKA (reference sequence). This CDR3 contains 15 residues. The CDR3 DNA sequence: TGCAGTGCGAGGGGTGTAGCGGGAGGTTGGGAGACCCAGTACTTC. It codes for CSARGVAGGWETQYF.

This rearrangement joins TRBV29-1 to TRBJ2-6; D possibly uses TRBD1 or TRBD2 (5 bases each). With 7 bases removed from V and 1 base from J, the gap between germline ends came to 20 bases. The V gene's germline CDR1 is SQVTM and CDR2 ANQGSEA. CDR3 length: 17 residues. The CDR3 sequence: CSAWGRDGESGANVLTF. As DNA, the CDR3 is TGCAGCGCTTGGGGCCGGGACGGGGAGTCTGGGGCCAACGTCCTGACTTTC.

This clonotype was seen a few times. V is TRBV14 and J is TRBJ2-1, with 7 nucleotides matching TRBD1. V lost 0 bases, J lost 5 bases, and 7 bases stayed unmatched. The germline gives CDR1 SGHDN, CDR2 FVKESK. The CDR3 has 16 amino acids. The chain's CDR3 is CASSQDWVGTDNEQFF. For the CDR3, the DNA is TGTGCCAGCAGCCAAGATTGGGTCGGGACAGACAATGAGCAGTTCTTC.

This clonotype was seen more than once but under ten times. The rearrangement uses TRBV7-9 and TRBJ2-5; D ambiguous. The V gene lost 6 bases and the J gene lost 7 bases, with 12 bases spanning the gap. The CDR3 loop spans 12 amino acids. Germline CDR1 is SEHNR and CDR2 is FQNEAQ (reference sequence). The CDR3 DNA sequence: TGTGCCAGCAGGCCTGTCGACGTGACCCAGTACTTC. As protein: CASRPVDVTQYF.

This clonotype was found a few times. The chain carries TRBV7-9 and TRBJ1-4; D ambiguous. The V end lost 8 bases, the J end lost 8 bases, and 15 bases lay between the germline ends. Per germline, CDR1 SEHNR and CDR2 FQNEAQ (reference sequence). This CDR3 has 13 amino acids. The CDR3 coding sequence is TGTGCCAGCGGTTGGCCTGTGGGGGAAAAACTGTTTTTT. Protein sequence: CASGWPVGEKLFF.

This clonotype occurred a few times. V and J are TRBV28 and TRBJ2-5; D remains ambiguous. Germline CDR1 MDHEN, CDR2 SYDVKM. This CDR3 has 11 amino acids. V was trimmed by 1 base and J by 11 bases, leaving 8 bases between them. CDR3 sequence reads: CASSLLSSQYF. The DNA for the CDR3 is TGTGCCAGCAGTTTATTATCGTCGCAGTACTTC.

The rearrangement joins TRBV20-1 to TRBJ2-7, with 11 bases that match TRBD1. J gave up 2 bases and V 6 bases, and 9 bases lay outside the gene matches. The CDR3 contains 15 residues. Germline loops: CDR1 DFQATT, CDR2 SNEGSKA (reference sequence). For the CDR3, the DNA is TGCAGTGCCTATCTTTGGACAGGGGGCGCCTACGAGCAGTACTTC. It translates to CSAYLWTGGAYEQYF.

This clonotype was seen more than once but under ten times. The CDR3 coding sequence is TGTGCCAGCAGCACGAGGGGGAGGTCTGGGGCCAACGTCCTGACTTTC. The encoded protein is CASSTRGRSGANVLTF. The chain combines TRBV7-8 with TRBJ2-6, with D tentatively TRBD1 or TRBD2 (6 bases each). The CDR3 extends over 16 amino acids. Germline V gene data show CDR1 as SGHVS and CDR2 as FQNEAQ. V shed 5 bases and J shed 1 base, with 12 bases lying between them.

The chain recombines TRBV29-1 with TRBJ2-3; no firm D call. Germline V lookup: CDR1 SQVTM, CDR2 ANQGSEA. The CDR3 is made up of 14 amino acids. Trimming stripped 6 bases from V and 6 bases from J, with 19 bases between. The CDR3 loop is CSVLGRATGDTQYF. The DNA of the CDR3 is TGCAGCGTCTTGGGAAGGGCCACCGGGGATACGCAGTATTTT.

This rearrangement joins TRBV24-1 to TRBJ2-7; weak D call: TRBD2 (5 bases). Germline values: CDR1 KGHDR, CDR2 SFDVKD. There are 17 residues in the CDR3. The ends were cut back, 2 bases at V and 3 bases at J, with 19 bases in the middle. The CDR3 DNA reads as TGTGCCACCAGTGATTGTTCTAGCATCGGCGCAGTCTACGAGCAGTACTTC. It codes for CATSDCSSIGAVYEQYF.

In its sample, this clonotype was seen a few times. The rearrangement joins TRBV6-2 or TRBV6-3 to TRBJ1-2; D perhaps matches TRBD1 (6 bases). Trimming left V 6 bases short and J 5 bases short, with 13 bases between. The germline gives CDR1 MNHEY, CDR2 SVGEGT. This CDR3 is built from 13 residues. DNA of the CDR3: TGTGCCAGCAGCCCTCGGGACACTTATGGCTACACCTTC. Protein sequence: CASSPRDTYGYTF.

The CDR3, as DNA: TGTGCCAGCAGCTTAGTTGCCTCTAGCGGGAGCGTTTCAGTGGGATACAATGAGCAGTTCTTC. It is translated as CASSLVASSGSVSVGYNEQFF. The chain recombines TRBV11-2 with TRBJ2-1; 10 nucleotides match TRBD2. The germline gives CDR1 SGHAT, CDR2 FQNNGV. J lost 4 bases, V lost 1 base, and 19 bases had no gene match. There are 21 residues in the CDR3.

The CDR3 sequence is CSASVGYGYTF. CDR3 nucleotide sequence: TGCAGTGCTAGCGTAGGCTATGGCTACACCTTC. V and J are TRBV20-1 and TRBJ1-2, with D unclear. The CDR3 is 11 residues long. With 3 bases removed from V and 4 bases from J, the gap between germline ends came to 6 bases. Germline CDR1 is DFQATT and CDR2 is SNEGSKA (reference sequence).